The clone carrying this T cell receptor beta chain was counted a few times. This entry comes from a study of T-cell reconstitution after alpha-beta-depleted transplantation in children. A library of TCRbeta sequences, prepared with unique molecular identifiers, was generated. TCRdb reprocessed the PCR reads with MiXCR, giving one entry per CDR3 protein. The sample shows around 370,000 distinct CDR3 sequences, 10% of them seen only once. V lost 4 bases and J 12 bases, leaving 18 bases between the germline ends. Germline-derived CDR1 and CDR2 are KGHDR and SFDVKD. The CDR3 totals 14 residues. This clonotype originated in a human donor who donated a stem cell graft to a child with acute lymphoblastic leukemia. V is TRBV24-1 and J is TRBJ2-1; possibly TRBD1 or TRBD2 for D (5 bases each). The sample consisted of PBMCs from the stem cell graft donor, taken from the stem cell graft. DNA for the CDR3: TGTGCCACCAGTGAAACCGGGACCGTCCTGGGGCAGTTCTTC. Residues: CATSETGTVLGQFF.